This T cell receptor beta chain was profiled in a study of CD8+CD57+ T cells in acquired aplastic anemia. Genomic DNA served as template for TCR beta VDJ and CDR3 profiling. MiXCR, applied by TCRdb to the reads, yields one record per CDR3 protein. This table holds 150,000 to 180,000 distinct CDR3 sequences, roughly 49% found once. All patients picked for sequencing had shown, by flow cytometry, an expansion of CD8+CD57+ cells. The germline V and J ends were trimmed by 5 bases and 3 bases, with 13 bases remaining between them. CDR3 length equals 15 residues. CDR1 and CDR2 (germline): LNHNV, YYDKDF (reference sequence).

Source material: sorted CD4+, CD8+, or CD8+CD57+ T cells (not recorded which) from PBMCs. V is TRBV15 and J is TRBJ1-4; D gene unclear. The TCR originated in a human donor with aplastic anemia. The CDR3 region is CATSGSTRPNEKLFF. The DNA for the CDR3 is TGTGCCACCAGCGGATCGACGCGGCCTAATGAAAAACTGTTTTTT. Full variable domain (outside the CDR3, taken from reference TRBV15 and TRBJ1-4): DAMVIQNPRYQVTQFGKPVTLSCSQTLNHNVMYWYQQKSSQAPKLLFHYYDKDFNNEADTPDNFQSRRPNTSFCFLDIRSPGLGDTAMYLCATSGSTRPNEKLFFGSGTQLSVL.